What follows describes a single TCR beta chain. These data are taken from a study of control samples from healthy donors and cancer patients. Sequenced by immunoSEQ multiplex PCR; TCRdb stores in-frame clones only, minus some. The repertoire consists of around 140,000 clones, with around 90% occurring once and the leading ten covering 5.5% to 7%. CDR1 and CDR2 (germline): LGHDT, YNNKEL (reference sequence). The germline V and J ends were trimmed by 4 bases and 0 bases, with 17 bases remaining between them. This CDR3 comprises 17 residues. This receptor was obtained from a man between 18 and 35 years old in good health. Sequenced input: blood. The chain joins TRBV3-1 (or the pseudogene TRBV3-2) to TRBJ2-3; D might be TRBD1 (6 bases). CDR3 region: CASSLGQRGSSTDTQYF. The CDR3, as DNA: TGTGCCAGCAGCCTCGGACAGAGGGGTTCTAGCACAGATACGCAGTATTTT.